This T cell receptor (beta chain) was sequenced in a study of T cell responses to AZD1222 COVID-19 vaccine. Study-level background: Analysis merged second doses at about 4 or about 12 weeks.

This clone was seen just once. Its antigen is still unknown. One end of the junction varies from germline; a read error may be responsible. The sample has other DNA sequences that encode this CDR3 too. Assay used: immunoSEQ multiplex PCR; TCRdb lists only in-frame clones, some missing. The sample records some 200,000 clones, more than 80% being singletons. The germline V gene has CDR1 SNHLY and CDR2 FYNNEI. This CDR3 is built from 14 residues. Study results and caveats: Researchers report vaccine-associated CD4 TCRs spanning spike, with dominance at 160-218 and 743-854. The donors showed a predominance of white British ancestry and of females, with possible underestimation of clonal diversity.

The TCR originated in an adult in good health. Sequencing was performed on peripheral blood, taken on day 0 of AZD1222 vaccination. J is TRBJ1-1 and V is TRBV2; the D gene is possibly TRBD1 (6 bases). The CDR3 DNA reads as TGTGCCAGCAGCGAAGGACAGTTGAACACTGAAGCTTTCTTT. Protein: CASSEGQLNTEAFF.